A single sample is the source of the 9 T cell receptor beta chains below, sequenced in a study of fetal regulatory T cell absence and autoimmunity. Measured with immunoSEQ multiplex PCR; TCRdb has only the in-frame clones, and not every one. The repertoire includes some 50,000 clones, roughly 80% of them detected once, and about 0.41% sits in the top ten. Material for sequencing was cord blood. The receptors were sampled from a newborn boy with IPEX syndrome.

This chain joins TRBV4-1 and TRBJ2-7, with D unresolved. The CDR3 runs to 12 residues. V was clipped by 3 bases and J by 5 bases, with 8 bases between them. Germline V gives CDR1 MGHRA, CDR2 YSYEKL. CDR3 in DNA: TGCGCCAGCAGCCACATAAGGGACGAGCAGTACTTC. This codes for CASSHIRDEQYF.

This clone was seen a handful of times. The rearrangement links TRBV2 to TRBJ1-2, with D possibly matching TRBD1 (5 bases). This CDR3 contains 11 residues. Trimming stripped 3 bases from V and 6 bases from J, with 5 bases between. Germline V gene sequence: CDR1 SNHLY, CDR2 FYNNEI. CDR3 nucleotide sequence: TGTGCCAGCAGTGACAGGGATGGCTACACCTTC. This encodes CASSDRDGYTF.

This clone was seen a single time. The chain recombines TRBV30 with TRBJ1-5; possible D gene TRBD1, 5 bases. V dropped 5 bases and J dropped 1 base, with 9 bases sitting between them. This CDR3 region has 13 residues. CDR1 is GTSNPN, CDR2 SVGIG, per germline (reference sequence). CDR3 nucleotide sequence: TGTGCCTGGGGGGGGAGGAGCAATCAGCCCCAGCATTTT. Translated, it gives CAWGGRSNQPQHF.

The gene calls are TRBV5-6 and TRBJ2-7; 7 positions agree with TRBD1. The CDR3 has 17 amino acids. The V gene's germline CDR1 is SGHDT and CDR2 YYEEEE. V was pared by 6 bases and J by 12 bases, with 27 bases of the junction left unmatched. The DNA for the CDR3 is TGTGCCAGCACCACTTACTGGTCTCGGGACAGACTCCAAGGGCTGTACTTC. Its translation: CASTTYWSRDRLQGLYF. The full variable domain, in which reference TRBV5-6 and TRBJ2-7 provide the parts outside the CDR3, is DAGVTQSPTHLIKTRGQQVTLRCSPKSGHDTVSWYQQALGQGPQFIFQYYEEEERQRGNFPDRFSGHQFPNYSSELNVNALLLGDSALYLCASTTYWSRDRLQGLYFGPGTRLTVT.

Written as DNA, the CDR3 is TGTGCCAGCAGTTTAAGACAGGGGCCCAACGAGCAGTACTTC. It codes for CASSLRQGPNEQYF. The chain carries TRBV27 and TRBJ2-7, with 8 bases that match TRBD1. CDR3 size: 14 residues. V gave up 2 bases and J gave up 5 bases; unmatched junction bases: 5. Looked up from germline, CDR1 is MNHEY and CDR2 is SMNVEV (reference sequence).

The table lists this clone with a count of one. CDR3 residues: CASSLRSSSFYNEQFF. In nucleotides, the CDR3 is TGTGCCAGCAGCTTAAGATCTTCGTCCTTCTACAATGAGCAGTTCTTC. V usage is TRBV11-3 and J usage is TRBJ2-1, with no clear D. In germline, CDR1 is SGHNT, CDR2 YENEEA. With 2 bases removed from V and 3 bases from J, the gap between germline ends came to 14 bases. The CDR3 runs 16 residues. The full variable domain, rest sourced from reference TRBV11-3 and TRBJ2-1, is EAGVVQSPRYKIIEKKQPVAFWCNPISGHNTLYWYLQNLGQGPELLIRYENEEAVDDSQLPKDRFSAERLKGVDSTLKIQPAELGDSAVYLCASSLRSSSFYNEQFFGPGTRLTVL.

The gene calls are TRBV6-5 and TRBJ2-7, with 16 bases lining up with TRBD2. J was trimmed by 7 bases and V by 5 bases; bases with no gene match: 5. CDR1 and CDR2 (germline): MNHEY, SVGAGI. The CDR3 totals 15 residues. As DNA, the CDR3 is TGTGCCAGCAGTCAGGGACTAGCGGGGGGGCGGGAGCAGTACTTC. It encodes CASSQGLAGGREQYF.

Only a few counts were recorded for this clone. The genes are TRBV9 and TRBJ2-7; no firm D call. The length of the CDR3 is 15 residues. Germline V gene lookup returns CDR1 SGDLS and CDR2 YYNGEE. V dropped 4 bases and J dropped 1 base, with 15 bases sitting between them. The CDR3 region has the DNA TGTGCCAGCAGCCCTGGTCTGGGAAGGTCCTACGAGCAGTACTTC. Protein: CASSPGLGRSYEQYF.

The chain carries TRBV19 and TRBJ1-1; D uncertain. Germline CDR1 LNHDA, CDR2 SQIVND (reference sequence). The CDR3 covers 11 residues. Trimming pared 7 bases from V and 1 base from J, leaving 4 bases between. CDR3: CASTGNTEAFF. The DNA for the CDR3 is TGTGCCAGTACAGGGAACACTGAAGCTTTCTTT.